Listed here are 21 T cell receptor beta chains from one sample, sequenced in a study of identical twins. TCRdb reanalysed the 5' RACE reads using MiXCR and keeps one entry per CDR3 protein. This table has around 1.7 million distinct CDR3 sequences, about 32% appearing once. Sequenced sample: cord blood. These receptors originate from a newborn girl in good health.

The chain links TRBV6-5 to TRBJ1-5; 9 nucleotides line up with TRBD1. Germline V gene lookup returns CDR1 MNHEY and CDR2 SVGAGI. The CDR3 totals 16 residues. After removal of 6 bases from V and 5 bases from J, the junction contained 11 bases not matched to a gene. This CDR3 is CASSAGRDRVYQPQHF. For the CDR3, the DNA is TGTGCCAGCAGCGCTGGCCGGGACAGGGTGTATCAGCCCCAGCATTTT.

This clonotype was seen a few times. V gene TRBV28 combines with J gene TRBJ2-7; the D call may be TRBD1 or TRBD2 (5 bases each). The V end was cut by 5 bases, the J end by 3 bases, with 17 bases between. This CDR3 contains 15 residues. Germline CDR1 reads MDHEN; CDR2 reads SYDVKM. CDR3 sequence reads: CASSANRDGIYEQYF. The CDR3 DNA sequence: TGTGCCAGCAGTGCTAACCGGGACGGGATCTACGAGCAGTACTTC. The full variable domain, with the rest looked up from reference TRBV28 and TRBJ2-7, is DVKVTQSSRYLVKRTGEKVFLECVQDMDHENMFWYRQDPGLGLRLIYFSYDVKMKEKGDIPEGYSVSREKKERFSLILESASTNQTSMYLCASSANRDGIYEQYFGPGTRLTVT.

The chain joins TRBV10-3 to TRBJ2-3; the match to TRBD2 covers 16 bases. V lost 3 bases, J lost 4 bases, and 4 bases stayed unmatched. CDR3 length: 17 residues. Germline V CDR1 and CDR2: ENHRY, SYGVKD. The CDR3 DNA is TGTGCCATCAGTGATGGGACTAGCGGGAGGGTGGCAGATACGCAGTATTTT. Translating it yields CAISDGTSGRVADTQYF.

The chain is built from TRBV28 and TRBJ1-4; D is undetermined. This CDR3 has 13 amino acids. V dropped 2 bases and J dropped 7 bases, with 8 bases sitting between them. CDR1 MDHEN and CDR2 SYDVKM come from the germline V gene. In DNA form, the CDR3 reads TGTGCCAGCAGTTTAAGGGTTGGTGAAAAACTGTTTTTT. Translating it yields CASSLRVGEKLFF. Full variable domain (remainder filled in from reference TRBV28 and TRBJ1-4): DVKVTQSSRYLVKRTGEKVFLECVQDMDHENMFWYRQDPGLGLRLIYFSYDVKMKEKGDIPEGYSVSREKKERFSLILESASTNQTSMYLCASSLRVGEKLFFGSGTQLSVL.

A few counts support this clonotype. The CDR3: CSARDLGLAGVWEQFF. CDR3 sequence (DNA): TGCAGTGCTAGAGATCTGGGACTAGCGGGAGTCTGGGAGCAGTTCTTC. The gene calls are TRBV20-1 and TRBJ2-1; 14 bases map to TRBD2. The V segment lost 0 bases and the J segment 10 bases; nucleotides outside the gene matches: 8. Germline V lookup: CDR1 DFQATT, CDR2 SNEGSKA (reference sequence). The CDR3 contains 16 residues.

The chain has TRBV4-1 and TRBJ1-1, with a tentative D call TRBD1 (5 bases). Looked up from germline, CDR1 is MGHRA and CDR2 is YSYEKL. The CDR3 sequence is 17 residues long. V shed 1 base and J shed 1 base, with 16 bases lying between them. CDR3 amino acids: CASSQGPSGPTNTEAFF. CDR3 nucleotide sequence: TGCGCCAGCAGCCAAGGCCCCTCGGGACCCACGAACACTGAAGCTTTCTTT.

For the CDR3, the DNA is TGTGCCAGCAGCCAAAGTTCTGCGTTACGGTTCCTCTCCTACAATGAGCAGTTCTTC. Amino acid sequence: CASSQSSALRFLSYNEQFF. J is TRBJ2-1 and V is TRBV3-1, with no clear D. The germline V gene encodes CDR1 LGHDT and CDR2 YNNKEL (reference sequence). Trimming stripped 2 bases from V and 0 bases from J, with 20 bases between. The CDR3 consists of 19 residues.

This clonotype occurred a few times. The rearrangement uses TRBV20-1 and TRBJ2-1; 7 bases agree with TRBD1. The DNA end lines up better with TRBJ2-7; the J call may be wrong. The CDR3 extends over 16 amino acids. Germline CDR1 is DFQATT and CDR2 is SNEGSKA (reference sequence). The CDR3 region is CSARSRLGGSYNEQYF. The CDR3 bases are TGCAGTGCTAGGAGCAGGTTAGGGGGCTCCTACAATGAGCAGTACTTC.

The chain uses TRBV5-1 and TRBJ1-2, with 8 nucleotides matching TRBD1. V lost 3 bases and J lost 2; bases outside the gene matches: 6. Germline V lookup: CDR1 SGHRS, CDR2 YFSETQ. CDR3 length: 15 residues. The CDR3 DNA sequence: TGCGCCAGCAGCTCGGGACAGGTCCGAAACTATGGCTACACCTTC. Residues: CASSSGQVRNYGYTF.

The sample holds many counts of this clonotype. The CDR3 DNA follows: TGTGCCAGCAGCCAAGGGAGACTAGCGGGAAACATTCAGTACTTC. This encodes CASSQGRLAGNIQYF. The J gene is TRBJ2-4, the V gene TRBV4-2; 10 positions agree with TRBD2. The CDR3 is made up of 15 amino acids. Germline V gives CDR1 LGHNA, CDR2 YNFKEQ. Trimming at V came to 1 base and at J to 6 bases, leaving 3 bases not matched to a gene.

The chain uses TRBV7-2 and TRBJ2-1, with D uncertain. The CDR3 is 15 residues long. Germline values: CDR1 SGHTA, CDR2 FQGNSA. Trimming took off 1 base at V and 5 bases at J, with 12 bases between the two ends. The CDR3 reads CASSLDASAHNEQFF. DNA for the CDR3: TGTGCCAGCAGCTTAGACGCCTCTGCCCACAATGAGCAGTTCTTC. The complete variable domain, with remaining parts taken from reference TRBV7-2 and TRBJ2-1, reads GAGVSQSPSNKVTEKGKDVELRCDPISGHTALYWYRQSLGQGLEFLIYFQGNSAPDKSGLPSDRFSAERTGGSVSTLTIQRTQQEDSAVYLCASSLDASAHNEQFFGPGTRLTVL.

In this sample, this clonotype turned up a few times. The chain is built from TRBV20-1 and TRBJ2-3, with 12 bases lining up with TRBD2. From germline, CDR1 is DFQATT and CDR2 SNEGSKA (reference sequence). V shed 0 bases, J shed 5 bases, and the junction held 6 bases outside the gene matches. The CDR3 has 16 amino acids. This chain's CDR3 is CSARDYVTSGGDTQYF. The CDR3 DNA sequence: TGCAGTGCTAGAGATTACGTGACTAGCGGGGGAGATACGCAGTATTTT.

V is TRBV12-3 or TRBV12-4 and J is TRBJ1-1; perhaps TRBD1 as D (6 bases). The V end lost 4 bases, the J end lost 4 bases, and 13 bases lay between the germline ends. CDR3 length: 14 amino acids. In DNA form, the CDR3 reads TGTGCCAGCAGTTACAGGGAGGGGGGCACTGAAGCTTTCTTT. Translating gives CASSYREGGTEAFF.

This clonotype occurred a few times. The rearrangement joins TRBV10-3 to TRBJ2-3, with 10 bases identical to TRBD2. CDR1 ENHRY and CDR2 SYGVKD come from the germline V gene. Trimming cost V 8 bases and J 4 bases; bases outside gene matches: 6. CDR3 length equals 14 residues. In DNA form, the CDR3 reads TGTGCCATCGCAAGCGGGAGGGCCCCAGATACGCAGTATTTT. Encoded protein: CAIASGRAPDTQYF.

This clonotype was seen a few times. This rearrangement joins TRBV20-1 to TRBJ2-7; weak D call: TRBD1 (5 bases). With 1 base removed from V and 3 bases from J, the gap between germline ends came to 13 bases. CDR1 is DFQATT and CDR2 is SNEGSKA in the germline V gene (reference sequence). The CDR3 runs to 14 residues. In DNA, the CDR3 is TGCAGTGCTAGAGCTGTAGGACATCTCTACGAGCAGTACTTC. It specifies CSARAVGHLYEQYF.

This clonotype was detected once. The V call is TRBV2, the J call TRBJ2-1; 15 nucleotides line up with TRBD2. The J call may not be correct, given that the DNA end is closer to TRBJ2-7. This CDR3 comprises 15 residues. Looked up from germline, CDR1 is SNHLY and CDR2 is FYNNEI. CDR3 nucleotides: TGTGCCAGAGGACTAGCGGGGGGGTCCTACAATGAGCAGTACTTC. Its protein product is CARGLAGGSYNEQYF.

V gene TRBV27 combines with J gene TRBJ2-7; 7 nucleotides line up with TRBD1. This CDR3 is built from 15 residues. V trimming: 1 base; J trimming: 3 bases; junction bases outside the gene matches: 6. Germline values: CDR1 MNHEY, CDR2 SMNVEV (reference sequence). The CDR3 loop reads CASSLLGTAFYEQYF. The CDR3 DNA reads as TGTGCCAGCAGTTTATTAGGGACAGCTTTCTACGAGCAGTACTTC.

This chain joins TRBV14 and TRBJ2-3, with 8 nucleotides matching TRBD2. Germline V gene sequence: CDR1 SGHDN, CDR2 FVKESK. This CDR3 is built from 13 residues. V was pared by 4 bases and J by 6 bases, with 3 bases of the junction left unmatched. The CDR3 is CASSRTSSDTQYF. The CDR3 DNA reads TGTGCCAGCAGCCGGACTAGCTCGGATACGCAGTATTTT.

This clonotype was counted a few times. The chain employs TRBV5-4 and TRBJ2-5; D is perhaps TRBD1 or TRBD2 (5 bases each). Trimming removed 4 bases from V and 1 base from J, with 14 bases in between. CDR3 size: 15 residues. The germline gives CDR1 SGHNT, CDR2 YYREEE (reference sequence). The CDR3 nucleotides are TGTGCCAGCAGCGTTGGGACGGAACTCCAAGAGACCCAGTACTTC. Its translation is CASSVGTELQETQYF. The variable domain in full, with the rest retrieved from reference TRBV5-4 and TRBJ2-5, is ETGVTQSPTHLIKTRGQQVTLRCSSQSGHNTVSWYQQALGQGPQFIFQYYREEENGRGNFPPRFSGLQFPNYSSELNVNALELDDSALYLCASSVGTELQETQYFGPGTRLLVL.

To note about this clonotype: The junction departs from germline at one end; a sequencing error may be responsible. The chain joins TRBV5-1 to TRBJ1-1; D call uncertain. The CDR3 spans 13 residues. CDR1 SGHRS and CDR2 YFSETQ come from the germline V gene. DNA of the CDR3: TGTGCCAGCAGCTTAAACGGGGACACTGAAGCTTTCTTT. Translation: CASSLNGDTEAFF.

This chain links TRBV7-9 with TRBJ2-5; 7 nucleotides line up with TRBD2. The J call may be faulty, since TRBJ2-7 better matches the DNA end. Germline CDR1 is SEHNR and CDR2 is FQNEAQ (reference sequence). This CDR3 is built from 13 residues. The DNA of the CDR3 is TGTGCCAGCAGCTTAGACCTAGCGGCCGAGCAGTACTTC. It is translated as CASSLDLAAEQYF.